The 24 T cell receptor beta chains presented below share a single source sample, sequenced in a study of OX40 agonist ivuxolimab in advanced cancers. Produced via immunoSEQ multiplex PCR; TCRdb's table is partial and in-frame only. Here the sample spans approximately 45,000 clones, 85% to 95% being singletons. The source was CD4+ or CD8+ T cells sorted from blood, collected in a trial of the OX40 agonist ivuxolimab. The receptors were sampled from an adult with an advanced solid tumor such as melanoma, head and neck, liver or kidney cancer.

The rearrangement uses TRBV7-9 and TRBJ2-7, with D uncertain. The CDR3 is 15 residues long. From germline, CDR1 is SEHNR and CDR2 FQNEAQ (reference sequence). Trimming cost V 5 bases and J 0 bases, with 14 bases left between them. The CDR3 loop is CASSNRKGTSYEQYF. CDR3 DNA: TGTGCCAGCAGCAATCGGAAGGGCACCTCCTACGAGCAGTACTTC.

J is TRBJ2-7 and V is TRBV4-2; D might be TRBD1 (6 bases). Looked up from germline, CDR1 is LGHNA and CDR2 is YNFKEQ. The CDR3 extends over 15 amino acids. Trimming left V 0 bases short and J 2 bases short, with 11 bases between. The CDR3 region is CASSQEKAGAYEQYF. The CDR3 bases are TGTGCCAGCAGCCAAGAAAAGGCAGGGGCCTACGAGCAGTACTTC.

This chain uses TRBV6-5 with TRBJ2-5, with a tentative D call TRBD2 (6 bases). The germline V and J ends were trimmed by 2 bases and 5 bases, with 12 bases remaining between them. The CDR3 covers 14 residues. Germline CDR1 MNHEY, CDR2 SVGAGI. DNA of the CDR3: TGTGCCAGCAGTTACGGGACTGCTCAGGAGACCCAGTACTTC. This codes for CASSYGTAQETQYF.

The DNA for the CDR3 is TGTGCCAGCAGTCCAGGGATGAGCAATCAGCCCCAGCATTTT. Its translation: CASSPGMSNQPQHF. The V and J genes are TRBV6-6 and TRBJ1-5; perhaps TRBD1 as D (5 bases). CDR1 is MNHNY, CDR2 SVGAGI, per germline (reference sequence). The CDR3 length is 14 residues. Deletions cut 5 bases from V and 1 base from J, with 9 bases between.

This sequence joins TRBV4-3 and TRBJ2-1; 11 bases match TRBD2. CDR3 length: 13 amino acids. CDR1 is LGHNA, CDR2 YSLEER, per germline. Germline trimming cut 1 base from V and 10 bases from J; bases unmatched to any gene: 0. The CDR3 DNA is TGCGCCAGCAGCCAAGGACTAGCGGGGGAGCAGTTCTTC. It is translated as CASSQGLAGEQFF.

This chain joins TRBV7-9 and TRBJ2-1; 8 nucleotides line up with TRBD1. This CDR3 comprises 13 residues. CDR1 and CDR2 from the germline V gene are SEHNR and FQNEAQ (reference sequence). V gave up 6 bases and J gave up 15 bases; unmatched junction bases: 13. CDR3 bases: TGTGCCAGCAGATCGCCCCGACAGGGGTTTGTGTTCTTC. Translation gives CASRSPRQGFVFF.

J is TRBJ2-7 and V is TRBV30, with D unclear. Trimming stripped 4 bases from V and 0 bases from J, with 7 bases between. The CDR3 totals 12 residues. Germline V lookup: CDR1 GTSNPN, CDR2 SVGIG (reference sequence). In DNA form, the CDR3 reads TGTGCCTGGATGGGTGACTCCTACGAGCAGTACTTC. Residues: CAWMGDSYEQYF. Using reference TRBV30 and TRBJ2-7 for the parts outside the CDR3, the full variable domain is SQTIHQWPATLVQPVGSPLSLECTVEGTSNPNLYWYRQAAGRGLQLLFYSVGIGQISSEVPQNLSASRPQDRQFILSSKKLLLSDSGFYLCAWMGDSYEQYFGPGTRLTVT.

V usage is TRBV6-6 and J usage is TRBJ2-7; TRBD1 matches at 7 bases. From germline, CDR1 is MNHNY and CDR2 SVGAGI (reference sequence). The CDR3 sequence is 14 residues long. V lost 6 bases and J lost 2; bases outside the gene matches: 7. The CDR3 bases are TGTGCCAGCAGCTTTGGACAGGCGCCCTACGAGCAGTACTTC. Translating gives CASSFGQAPYEQYF.

The genes are TRBV27 and TRBJ2-7, with no clear D. Trimming removed 5 bases from V and 3 bases from J, with 20 bases in between. CDR3 length: 16 residues. Germline V gives CDR1 MNHEY, CDR2 SMNVEV (reference sequence). The DNA for the CDR3 is TGTGCCAGCAGTCCGAATTACGTGGGAAATAGCTACGAGCAGTACTTC. This codes for CASSPNYVGNSYEQYF.

This chain joins TRBV11-2 and TRBJ2-7, with TRBD2 matching 7 bases. Per the germline V gene, CDR1 is SGHAT and CDR2 is FQNNGV. The CDR3 covers 16 residues. The J segment lost 0 bases and the V segment lost 2 bases, leaving 7 bases of the junction unmatched. The DNA of the CDR3 is TGTGCCAGCAGCTTAACTCAGCGGGGTCCCTCCTACGAGCAGTACTTC. It encodes CASSLTQRGPSYEQYF.

The chain combines TRBV4-3 with TRBJ2-1; 10 bases align to TRBD2. This CDR3 has 15 residues. The germline CDR1 and CDR2 sequences are LGHNA and YSLEER. J gave up 5 bases and V 2 bases, and 3 bases lay outside the gene matches. The CDR3 DNA reads TGCGCCAGCAGCCAACTAGCGGGAGTTGACAATGAGCAGTTCTTC. Translated, it gives CASSQLAGVDNEQFF.

The chain carries TRBV7-9 and TRBJ2-1; tentative D call: TRBD2 (6 bases). Germline V gene sequence: CDR1 SEHNR, CDR2 FQNEAQ (reference sequence). CDR3 size: 15 residues. V lost 2 bases, J lost 8 bases, and 16 bases lay in between. The CDR3 DNA sequence: TGTGCCAGCAGCTTACCTAGCCAAATAGCGGATGAGCAGTTCTTC. As protein: CASSLPSQIADEQFF.

The chain couples TRBV5-6 to TRBJ1-4; D is possibly TRBD1 (5 bases). The CDR3 length is 16 residues. The ends were cut back, 0 bases at V and 4 bases at J, with 13 bases in the middle. Germline CDR1 SGHDT, CDR2 YYEEEE. The CDR3 region has the DNA TGTGCCAGCAGCTTGGGCGTGGGGGAGTATAATGAAAAACTGTTTTTT. Protein product: CASSLGVGEYNEKLFF.

V usage is TRBV4-3 and J usage is TRBJ2-1; 9 bases align to TRBD1. The germline gives CDR1 LGHNA, CDR2 YSLEER. This CDR3 is built from 15 residues. The trim removed 1 base at V and 8 bases at J, leaving 6 bases unmatched. CDR3 loop: CASSQGRDRVYEQFF. DNA of the CDR3: TGCGCCAGCAGCCAAGGACGGGACAGGGTCTATGAGCAGTTCTTC.

This chain uses TRBV11-3 with TRBJ1-1; 11 bases fit TRBD1. J lost 8 bases, V lost 2 bases, and 10 bases had no gene match. The V gene's germline CDR1 is SGHNT and CDR2 YENEEA. The CDR3 is 16 amino acids. CDR3 DNA: TGTGCCAGCAGCTTACTCCGGGGACAGGGGGAGGTGGAAGCTTTCTTT. This gives the protein CASSLLRGQGEVEAFF.

The rearrangement joins TRBV19 to TRBJ2-2; TRBD2 matches at 11 bases. Germline V gene sequence: CDR1 LNHDA, CDR2 SQIVND (reference sequence). V gave up 3 bases and J gave up 5 bases; unmatched junction bases: 8. This CDR3 has 17 amino acids. This CDR3 is CASSILVAGGGTGELFF. The DNA for the CDR3 is TGTGCCAGTAGTATCCTCGTAGCGGGAGGGGGAACCGGGGAGCTGTTTTTT.

The V call is TRBV29-1, the J call TRBJ1-2; D is possibly TRBD1 (5 bases). CDR3 length equals 14 residues. The V end was cut by 3 bases, the J end by 4 bases, with 15 bases between. The germline gives CDR1 SQVTM, CDR2 ANQGSEA. The CDR3 sequence: CSVEGLGQSYGYTF. In DNA form, the CDR3 reads TGCAGCGTTGAGGGCCTTGGACAAAGCTATGGCTACACCTTC.

The chain uses TRBV2 and TRBJ1-1; no clear D gene. V lost 9 bases and J 5 bases, leaving 19 bases between the germline ends. Germline lookup yields CDR1 SNHLY and CDR2 FYNNEI. There are 14 residues in the CDR3. CDR3 in DNA: TGTGCCAGTCGGGGAGGAGTCCACCCAACTGAAGCTTTCTTT. Amino acid sequence: CASRGGVHPTEAFF.

The chain is built from TRBV7-2 and TRBJ1-3; D is unclear. Looked up from germline, CDR1 is SGHTA and CDR2 is FQGNSA. The CDR3 runs 15 residues. The ends were cut back, 2 bases at V and 2 bases at J, with 10 bases in the middle. This chain's CDR3 is CASSLITSAGNTIYF. DNA for the CDR3: TGTGCCAGCAGCTTAATCACCTCAGCTGGAAACACCATATATTTT.

The rearrangement uses TRBV7-9 and TRBJ1-4, with D possibly being TRBD1 (5 bases). The CDR3 is 14 amino acids. Deletions cut 8 bases from V and 1 base from J, with 11 bases between. Germline lookup yields CDR1 SEHNR and CDR2 FQNEAQ (reference sequence). The CDR3 region is CASRQGRTNEKLFF. The CDR3 bases are TGTGCCAGCCGGCAGGGCAGAACTAATGAAAAACTGTTTTTT.

The V gene is TRBV11-3, the J gene TRBJ2-7; 7 bases agree with TRBD2. CDR3 length: 15 amino acids. V lost 5 bases, J lost 1 base, and 8 bases stayed unmatched. The V gene's germline CDR1 is SGHNT and CDR2 YENEEA. In DNA, the CDR3 is TGTGCCAGCAGCGAGGGAGGGAGCGTTTCCTACGAGCAGTACTTC. Translating gives CASSEGGSVSYEQYF.

The chain carries TRBV7-9 and TRBJ2-1; 10 bases match TRBD1. Germline V gene lookup returns CDR1 SEHNR and CDR2 FQNEAQ (reference sequence). This CDR3 is built from 14 residues. V shed 4 bases, J shed 7 bases, and the junction held 4 bases outside the gene matches. The CDR3 nucleotides read TGTGCCAGCAGCTCAAGACAGGGGGCGAATGAGCAGTTCTTC. Protein sequence: CASSSRQGANEQFF.

The chain uses TRBV5-6 and TRBJ2-5; D call uncertain. V dropped 0 bases and J dropped 2 bases, with 8 bases sitting between them. The germline V gene encodes CDR1 SGHDT and CDR2 YYEEEE. This CDR3 is 14 amino acids long. CDR3 bases: TGTGCCAGCAGCTTGGCCCCTCCACAAGAGACCCAGTACTTC. It codes for CASSLAPPQETQYF. The full variable domain, its missing parts supplied by reference TRBV5-6 and TRBJ2-5, is DAGVTQSPTHLIKTRGQQVTLRCSPKSGHDTVSWYQQALGQGPQFIFQYYEEEERQRGNFPDRFSGHQFPNYSSELNVNALLLGDSALYLCASSLAPPQETQYFGPGTRLLVL.

In its sample, this clone was seen once. The rearrangement uses TRBV19 and TRBJ2-7; possibly TRBD2 for D (6 bases). The V end was cut by 6 bases, the J end by 2 bases, with 14 bases between. The CDR3 covers 14 residues. Germline assignment: CDR1 LNHDA and CDR2 SQIVND (reference sequence). DNA of the CDR3: TGTGCCAGTAGCCTCGGGCGGGGCACCTACGAGCAGTACTTC. Protein: CASSLGRGTYEQYF.